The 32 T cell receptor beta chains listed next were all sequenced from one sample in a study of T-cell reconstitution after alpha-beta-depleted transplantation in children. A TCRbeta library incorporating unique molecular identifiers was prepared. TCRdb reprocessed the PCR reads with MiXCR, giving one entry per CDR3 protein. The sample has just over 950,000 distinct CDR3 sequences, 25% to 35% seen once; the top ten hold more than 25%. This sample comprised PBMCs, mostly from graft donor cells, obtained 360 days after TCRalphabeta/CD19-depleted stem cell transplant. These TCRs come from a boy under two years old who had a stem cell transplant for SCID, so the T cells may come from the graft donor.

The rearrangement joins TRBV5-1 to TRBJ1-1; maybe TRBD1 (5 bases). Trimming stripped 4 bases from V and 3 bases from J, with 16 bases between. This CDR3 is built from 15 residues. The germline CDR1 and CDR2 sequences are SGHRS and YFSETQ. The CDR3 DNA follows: TGCGCCAGCAGCCCCGGGACGGCGAAGGACACTGAAGCTTTCTTT. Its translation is CASSPGTAKDTEAFF.

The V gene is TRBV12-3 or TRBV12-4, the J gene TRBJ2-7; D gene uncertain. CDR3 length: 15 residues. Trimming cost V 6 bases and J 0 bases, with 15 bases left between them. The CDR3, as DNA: TGTGCCAGCAGCCTCCGAGTCAGTAGCTCCTACGAGCAGTACTTC. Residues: CASSLRVSSSYEQYF.

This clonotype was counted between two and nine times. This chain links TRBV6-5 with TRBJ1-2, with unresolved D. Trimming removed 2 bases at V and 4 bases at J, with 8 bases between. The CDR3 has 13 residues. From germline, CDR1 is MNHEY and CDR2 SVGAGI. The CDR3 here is CASSYARGYGYTF. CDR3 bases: TGTGCCAGCAGTTACGCAAGAGGCTATGGCTACACCTTC.

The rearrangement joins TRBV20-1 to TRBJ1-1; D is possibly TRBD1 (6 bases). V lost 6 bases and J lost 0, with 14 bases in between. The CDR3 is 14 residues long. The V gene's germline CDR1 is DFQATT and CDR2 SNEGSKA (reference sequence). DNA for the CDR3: TGCAGTGCCCTTCGCACAGGGTTGAACACTGAAGCTTTCTTT. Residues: CSALRTGLNTEAFF.

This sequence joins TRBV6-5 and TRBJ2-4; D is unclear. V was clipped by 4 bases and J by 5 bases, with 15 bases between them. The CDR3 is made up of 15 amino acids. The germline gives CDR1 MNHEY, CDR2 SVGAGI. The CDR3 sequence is CASSSLQLTQNIQYF. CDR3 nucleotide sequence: TGTGCCAGCAGTTCCCTTCAGTTAACCCAAAACATTCAGTACTTC.

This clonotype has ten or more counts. The CDR3 region is CASSGNTIYF. Written as DNA, the CDR3 is TGTGCCAGCAGCGGAAACACCATATATTTT. This chain uses TRBV12-3 or TRBV12-4 with TRBJ1-3; D is unresolved. This CDR3 contains 10 residues. Trimming took 6 bases from V and 4 from J, leaving 1 base between them.

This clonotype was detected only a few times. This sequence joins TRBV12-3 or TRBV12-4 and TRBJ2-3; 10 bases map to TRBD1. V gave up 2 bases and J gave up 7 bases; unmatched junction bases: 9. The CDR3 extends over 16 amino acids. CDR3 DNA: TGTGCCAGCAGTTTACTGGCGACAGGGGGCTTTTATACGCAGTATTTT. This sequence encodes CASSLLATGGFYTQYF.

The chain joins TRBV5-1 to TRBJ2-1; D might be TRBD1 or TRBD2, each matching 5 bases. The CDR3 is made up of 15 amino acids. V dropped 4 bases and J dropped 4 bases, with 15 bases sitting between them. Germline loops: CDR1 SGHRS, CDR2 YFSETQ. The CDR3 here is CASSPGPPIYNEQFF. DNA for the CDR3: TGCGCCAGCAGCCCGGGACCACCCATTTACAATGAGCAGTTCTTC.

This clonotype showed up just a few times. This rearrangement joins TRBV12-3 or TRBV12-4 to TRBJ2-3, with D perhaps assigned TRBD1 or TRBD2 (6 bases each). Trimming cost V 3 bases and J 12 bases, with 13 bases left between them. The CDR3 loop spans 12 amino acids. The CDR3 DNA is TGTGCCAGCAGTTTGACGGGGGCGCAACAGTATTTT. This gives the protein CASSLTGAQQYF.

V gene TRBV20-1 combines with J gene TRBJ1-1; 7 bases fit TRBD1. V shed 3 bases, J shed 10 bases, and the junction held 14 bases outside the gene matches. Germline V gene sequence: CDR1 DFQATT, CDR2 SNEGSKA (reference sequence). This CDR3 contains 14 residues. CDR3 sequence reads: CSASHDRAPVGAFF. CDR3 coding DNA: TGCAGTGCTAGCCACGACAGGGCGCCGGTCGGAGCTTTCTTT.

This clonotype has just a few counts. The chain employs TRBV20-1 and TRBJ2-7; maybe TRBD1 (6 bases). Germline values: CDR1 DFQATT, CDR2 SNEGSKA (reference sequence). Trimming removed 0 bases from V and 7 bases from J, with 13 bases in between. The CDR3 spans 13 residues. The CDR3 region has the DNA TGCAGTGCTAGAGATTTTAGGGGGTTTGAGCAGTACTTC. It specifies CSARDFRGFEQYF.

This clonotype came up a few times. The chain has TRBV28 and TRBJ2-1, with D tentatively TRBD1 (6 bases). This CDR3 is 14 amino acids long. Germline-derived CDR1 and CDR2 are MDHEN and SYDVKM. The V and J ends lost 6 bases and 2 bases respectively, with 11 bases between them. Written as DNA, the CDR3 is TGTGCCAGCAGGACCCGGGACACCTACAATGAGCAGTTCTTC. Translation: CASRTRDTYNEQFF.

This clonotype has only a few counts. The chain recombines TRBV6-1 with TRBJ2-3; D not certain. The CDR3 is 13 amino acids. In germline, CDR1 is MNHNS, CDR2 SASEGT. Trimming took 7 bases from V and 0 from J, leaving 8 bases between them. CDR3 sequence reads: CASKPQSTDTQYF. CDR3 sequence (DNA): TGTGCCAGCAAGCCGCAGAGCACAGATACGCAGTATTTT.

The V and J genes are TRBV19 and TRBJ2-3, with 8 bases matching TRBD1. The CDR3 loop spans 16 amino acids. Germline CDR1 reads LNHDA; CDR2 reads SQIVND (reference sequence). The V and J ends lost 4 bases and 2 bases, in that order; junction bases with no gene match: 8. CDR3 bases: TGTGCCAGTAGTAAAGGGACAGGACTCACCACAGATACGCAGTATTTT. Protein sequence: CASSKGTGLTTDTQYF.

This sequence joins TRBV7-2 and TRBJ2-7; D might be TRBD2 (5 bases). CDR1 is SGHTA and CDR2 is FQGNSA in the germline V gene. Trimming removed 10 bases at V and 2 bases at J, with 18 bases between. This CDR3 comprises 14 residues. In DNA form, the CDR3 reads TGTGCCACCTCCCCGAGCGGCAGACCCTACGAGCAGTACTTC. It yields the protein CATSPSGRPYEQYF.

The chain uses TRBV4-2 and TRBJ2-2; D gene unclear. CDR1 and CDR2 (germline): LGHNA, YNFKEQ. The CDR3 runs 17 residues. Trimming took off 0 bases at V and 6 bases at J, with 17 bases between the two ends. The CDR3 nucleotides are TGTGCCAGCAGCCAAGATGTGGGATTAGGAGCGTCCGGGGAGCTGTTTTTT. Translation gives CASSQDVGLGASGELFF.

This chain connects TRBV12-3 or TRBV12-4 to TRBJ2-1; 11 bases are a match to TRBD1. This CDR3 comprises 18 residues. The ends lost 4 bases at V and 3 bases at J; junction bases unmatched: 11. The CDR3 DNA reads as TGTGCCAGCAGTTCTAACCTCGGGACAGGGGGGAACTACAATGAGCAGTTCTTC. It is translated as CASSSNLGTGGNYNEQFF.

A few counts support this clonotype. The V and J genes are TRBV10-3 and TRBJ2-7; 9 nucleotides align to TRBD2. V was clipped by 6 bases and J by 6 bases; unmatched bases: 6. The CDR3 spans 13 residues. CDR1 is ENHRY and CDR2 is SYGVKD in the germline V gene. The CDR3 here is CAISSSGVSEQYF. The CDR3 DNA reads TGTGCCATCAGCTCTAGCGGGGTGAGCGAGCAGTACTTC.

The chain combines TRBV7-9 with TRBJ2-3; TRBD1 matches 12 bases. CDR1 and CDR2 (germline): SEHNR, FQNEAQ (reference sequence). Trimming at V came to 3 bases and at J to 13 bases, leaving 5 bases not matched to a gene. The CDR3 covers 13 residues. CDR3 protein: CASSLSGQGAKYF. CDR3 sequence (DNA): TGTGCCAGCAGCTTGTCGGGACAGGGGGCAAAGTATTTT.

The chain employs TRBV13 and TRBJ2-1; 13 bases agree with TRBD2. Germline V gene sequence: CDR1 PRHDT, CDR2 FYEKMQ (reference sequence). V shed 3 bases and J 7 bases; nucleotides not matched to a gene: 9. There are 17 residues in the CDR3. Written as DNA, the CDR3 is TGTGCCAGCAGCTTGGACCTACTAGCGGGGGGGAATAATGAGCAGTTCTTC. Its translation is CASSLDLLAGGNNEQFF.

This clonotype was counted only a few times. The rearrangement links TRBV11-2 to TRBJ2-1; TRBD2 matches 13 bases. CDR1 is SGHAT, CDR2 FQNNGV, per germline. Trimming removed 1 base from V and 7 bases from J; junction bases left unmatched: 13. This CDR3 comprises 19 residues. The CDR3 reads CASSLGFTSGGAAGNEQFF. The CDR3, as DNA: TGTGCCAGCAGCTTAGGATTTACTAGCGGGGGGGCCGCCGGGAATGAGCAGTTCTTC.

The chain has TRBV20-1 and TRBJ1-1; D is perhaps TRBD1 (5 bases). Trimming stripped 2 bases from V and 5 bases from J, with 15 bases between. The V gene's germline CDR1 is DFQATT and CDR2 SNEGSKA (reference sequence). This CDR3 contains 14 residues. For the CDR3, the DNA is TGCAGTGCTAGATGTCCAGGGATGATGACTGAAGCTTTCTTT. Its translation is CSARCPGMMTEAFF.

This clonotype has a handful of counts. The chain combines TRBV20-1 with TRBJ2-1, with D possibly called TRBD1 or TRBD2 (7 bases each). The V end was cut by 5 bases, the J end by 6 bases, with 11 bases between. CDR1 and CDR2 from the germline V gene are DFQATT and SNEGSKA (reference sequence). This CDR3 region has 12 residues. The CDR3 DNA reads TGCAGTGCTGACAGGGAGGGCAATGAGCAGTTCTTC. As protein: CSADREGNEQFF.

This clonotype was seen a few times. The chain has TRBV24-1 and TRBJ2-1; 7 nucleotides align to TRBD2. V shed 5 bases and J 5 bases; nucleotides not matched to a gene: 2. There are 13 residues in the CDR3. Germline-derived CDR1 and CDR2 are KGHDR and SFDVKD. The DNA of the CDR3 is TGTGCCACCAGTGCGGCGGGGGACAATGAGCAGTTCTTC. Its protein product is CATSAAGDNEQFF.

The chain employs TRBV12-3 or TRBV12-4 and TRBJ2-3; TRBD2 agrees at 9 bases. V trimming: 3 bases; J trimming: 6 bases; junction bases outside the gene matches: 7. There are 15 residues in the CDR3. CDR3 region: CASSFLAGRGDTQYF. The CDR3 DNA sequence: TGTGCCAGCAGTTTTCTAGCGGGGAGGGGTGATACGCAGTATTTT.

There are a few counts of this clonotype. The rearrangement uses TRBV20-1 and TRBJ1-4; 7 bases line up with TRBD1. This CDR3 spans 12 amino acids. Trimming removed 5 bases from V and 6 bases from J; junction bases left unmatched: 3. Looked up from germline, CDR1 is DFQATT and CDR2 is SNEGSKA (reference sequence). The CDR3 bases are TGCAGTGCTGCCAGGGGGGATGAAAAACTGTTTTTT. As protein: CSAARGDEKLFF.

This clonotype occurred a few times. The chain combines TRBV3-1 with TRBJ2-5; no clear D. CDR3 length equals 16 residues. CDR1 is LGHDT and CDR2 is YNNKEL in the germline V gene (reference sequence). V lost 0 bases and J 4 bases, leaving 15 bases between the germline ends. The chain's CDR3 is CASSQDLRRFGETQYF. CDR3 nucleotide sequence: TGTGCCAGCAGCCAAGATCTCCGCAGGTTTGGAGAGACCCAGTACTTC.

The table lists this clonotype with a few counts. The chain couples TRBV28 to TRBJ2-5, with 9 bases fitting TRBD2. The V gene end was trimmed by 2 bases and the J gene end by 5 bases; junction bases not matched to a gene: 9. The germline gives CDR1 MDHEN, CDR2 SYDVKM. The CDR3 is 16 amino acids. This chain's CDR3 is CASSLGSLAGRETQYF. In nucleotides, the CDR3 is TGTGCCAGCAGTTTAGGGTCGCTAGCGGGACGGGAGACCCAGTACTTC.

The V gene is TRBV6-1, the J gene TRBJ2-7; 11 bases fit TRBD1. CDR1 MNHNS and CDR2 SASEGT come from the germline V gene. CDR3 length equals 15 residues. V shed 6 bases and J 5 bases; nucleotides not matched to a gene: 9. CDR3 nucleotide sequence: TGTGCCAGCAGCTCCCTTCGGGACAGGGGGAACGAGCAGTACTTC. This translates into CASSSLRDRGNEQYF.

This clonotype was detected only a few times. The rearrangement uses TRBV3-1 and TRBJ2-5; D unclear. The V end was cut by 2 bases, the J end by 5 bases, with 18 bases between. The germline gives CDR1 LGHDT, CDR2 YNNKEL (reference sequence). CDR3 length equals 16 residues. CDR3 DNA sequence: TGTGCCAGCAGCCAACGAGGACGCTCGACAAAGGAGACCCAGTACTTC. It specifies CASSQRGRSTKETQYF.

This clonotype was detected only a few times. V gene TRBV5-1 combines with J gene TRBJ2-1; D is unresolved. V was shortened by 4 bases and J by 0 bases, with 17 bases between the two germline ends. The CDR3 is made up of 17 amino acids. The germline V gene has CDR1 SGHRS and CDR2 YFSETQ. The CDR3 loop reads CASSPTRARSSYNEQFF. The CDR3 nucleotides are TGCGCCAGCAGCCCGACCCGCGCAAGGAGCTCCTACAATGAGCAGTTCTTC.

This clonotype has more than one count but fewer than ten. CDR3 DNA: TGTGCCACCAGTGATGCCCCCCCGGACGGTAAAGCTTTCTTT. This codes for CATSDAPPDGKAFF. The rearrangement joins TRBV24-1 to TRBJ1-1, with D hard to call. Trimming removed 3 bases from V and 9 bases from J, with 16 bases in between. CDR1 is KGHDR and CDR2 is SFDVKD in the germline V gene. CDR3 length equals 14 residues.